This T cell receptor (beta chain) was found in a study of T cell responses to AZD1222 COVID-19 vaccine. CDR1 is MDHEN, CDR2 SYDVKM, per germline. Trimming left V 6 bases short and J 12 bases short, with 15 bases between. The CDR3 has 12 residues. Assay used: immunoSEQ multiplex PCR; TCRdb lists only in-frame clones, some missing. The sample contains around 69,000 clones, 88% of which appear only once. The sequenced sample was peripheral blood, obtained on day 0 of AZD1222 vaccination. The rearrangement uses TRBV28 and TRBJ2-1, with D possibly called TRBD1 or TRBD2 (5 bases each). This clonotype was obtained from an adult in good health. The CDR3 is CASRGPGSVQFF. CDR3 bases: TGTGCCAGCAGGGGGCCGGGGAGTGTGCAGTTCTTC.